This T cell receptor (beta chain) was documented in a study of neoadjuvant anti-PD-1 for oral cavity cancer. The time point is: after neoadjuvant nivolumab, at surgical resection. Most PBMC samples had 480 ng input DNA in six replicates. Sequencing was performed with immunoSEQ multiplex PCR; in TCRdb, only in-frame clones are kept and a portion is missing. Of roughly 14,000 clones in the sample, around 70% were seen once. The sequences come from PBMCs, collected after nivolumab (anti-PD-1) treatment. This receptor was identified in a person aged 35-79 years with oral cavity squamous cell carcinoma.

CDR3 in amino acids: CASSLGSAEKQFF. For the CDR3, the DNA is TGTGCCAGCAGCTTAGGCTCAGCGGAGAAGCAGTTCTTC. The chain carries TRBV7-2 and TRBJ2-1, with a weak D call TRBD2 (5 bases). The CDR3 is made up of 13 amino acids. CDR1 and CDR2 from the germline V gene are SGHTA and FQGNSA. The germline V and J ends were trimmed by 1 base and 11 bases, with 12 bases remaining between them.